This record concerns one T cell receptor beta chain sequence. Its specificity is not known. This sample was included in a study of cytomegalovirus exposure and HLA in healthy donors. Study conclusions and caveats: Rarity held for most TCR sequences, but there were some public TCRs that occurred in many donors. TCR beta chains numbering under 200 were designated cytomegalovirus-associated.

Generated by immunoSEQ multiplex PCR, the TCRdb table keeps only in-frame clones and is missing some. Of hundreds of thousands of clones listed, roughly 84% are singletons. The TCR comes from a woman aged 18-30 years in good health and CMV-seropositive. The sample taken for sequencing was PBMCs.

Here the CDR3 DNA reads TGTGCCAGCTCCGACTCCCGACGGGGGGGCACTGAAGCTTTCTTT. The encoded protein is CASSDSRRGGTEAFF. V gene TRBV18 combines with J gene TRBJ1-1, with a weak D call TRBD1 (5 bases). This CDR3 has 15 residues. Looked up from germline, CDR1 is KGHSH and CDR2 is LQKENI. V was trimmed by 6 bases and J by 4 bases, leaving 18 bases between them.